The 7 T cell receptor beta chains below were found in one sample sequenced in a study of blood T cell repertoires in COVID-19. The assay was immunoSEQ multiplex PCR, and TCRdb's table has in-frame clones only and misses some. The table lists more than 80,000 clones, more than 75% of them singletons. The sequenced sample was peripheral blood. All receptors come from a man in his fifties with active or convalescent COVID-19.

There are many counts of this clone. The chain combines TRBV4-3 with TRBJ1-6; 12 nucleotides line up with TRBD1. This CDR3 comprises 17 residues. V trimming: 0 bases; J trimming: 8 bases; junction bases outside the gene matches: 5. CDR1 and CDR2 from the germline V gene are LGHNA and YSLEER. CDR3 protein: CASSQDGTGGVYSPLHF. The CDR3 region has the DNA TGCGCCAGCAGCCAAGATGGGACAGGGGGCGTTTATTCACCCCTCCACTTT.

This chain joins TRBV19 and TRBJ1-2; weak D call: TRBD1 (5 bases). V was clipped by 5 bases and J by 2 bases, with 15 bases between them. CDR3 length: 15 amino acids. Germline CDR1 is LNHDA and CDR2 is SQIVND (reference sequence). The CDR3 loop reads CASSDYQGSNYGYTF. Here the CDR3 DNA reads TGTGCCAGTAGTGATTACCAGGGTTCCAACTATGGCTACACCTTC. Full variable domain (outside the CDR3, taken from reference TRBV19 and TRBJ1-2): DGGITQSPKYLFRKEGQNVTLSCEQNLNHDAMYWYRQDPGQGLRLIYYSQIVNDFQKGDIAEGYSVSREKKESFPLTVTSAQKNPTAFYLCASSDYQGSNYGYTFGSGTRLTVV.

The J gene is TRBJ2-3, the V gene TRBV24-1; tentative D call: TRBD1 (6 bases). From germline, CDR1 is KGHDR and CDR2 SFDVKD. The CDR3 runs to 15 residues. Trimming removed 3 bases from V and 3 bases from J, with 12 bases in between. CDR3 region: CATSDGSDRTDTQYF. The DNA of the CDR3 is TGTGCCACCAGTGATGGCTCAGACAGGACAGATACGCAGTATTTT.

The rearrangement joins TRBV7-8 to TRBJ1-2; unclear D gene. Trimming removed 2 bases at V and 3 bases at J, with 4 bases between. The CDR3 totals 12 residues. The germline CDR1 and CDR2 sequences are SGHVS and FQNEAQ. The CDR3 nucleotides are TGTGCCAGCAGCTTAACAGACTATGGCTACACCTTC. Translating gives CASSLTDYGYTF.

The chain combines TRBV9 with TRBJ1-1; D is unresolved. CDR3 length: 14 residues. The V and J ends lost 6 bases and 0 bases respectively, with 12 bases between them. Germline CDR1 reads SGDLS; CDR2 reads YYNGEE. The CDR3 sequence is CASTPHGVNTEAFF. In DNA form, the CDR3 reads TGTGCCAGCACCCCCCACGGGGTGAACACTGAAGCTTTCTTT.

The CDR3 protein is CASSKGTGINYGYTF. The CDR3 DNA reads TGTGCCAGCAGCAAGGGGACAGGGATTAACTATGGCTACACCTTC. The rearrangement joins TRBV14 to TRBJ1-2; the match to TRBD1 covers 9 bases. Germline trimming cut 5 bases from V and 1 base from J; bases unmatched to any gene: 5. CDR1 is SGHDN, CDR2 FVKESK, per germline. CDR3 length equals 15 residues.

Written as DNA, the CDR3 is TGTGCCAGCAGTTTTGCACGCGCCGGGGAGCTGTTTTTT. Protein product: CASSFARAGELFF. The chain employs TRBV12-3 or TRBV12-4 and TRBJ2-2; D gene uncertain. V was trimmed by 3 bases and J by 6 bases, leaving 8 bases between them. This CDR3 spans 13 amino acids.